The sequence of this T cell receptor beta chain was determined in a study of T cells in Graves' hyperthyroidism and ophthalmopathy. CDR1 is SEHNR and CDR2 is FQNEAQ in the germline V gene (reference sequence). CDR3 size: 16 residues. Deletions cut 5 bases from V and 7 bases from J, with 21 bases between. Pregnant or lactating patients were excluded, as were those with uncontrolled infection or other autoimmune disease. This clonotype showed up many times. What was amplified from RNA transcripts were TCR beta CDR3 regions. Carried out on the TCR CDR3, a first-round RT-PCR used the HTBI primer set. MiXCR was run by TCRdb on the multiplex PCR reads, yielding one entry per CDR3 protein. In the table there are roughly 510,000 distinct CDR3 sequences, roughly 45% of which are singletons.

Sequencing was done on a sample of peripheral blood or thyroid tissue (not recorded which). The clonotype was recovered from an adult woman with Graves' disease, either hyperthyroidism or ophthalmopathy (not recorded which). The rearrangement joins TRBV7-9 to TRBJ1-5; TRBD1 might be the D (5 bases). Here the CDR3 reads CASSPRGGGDRQPQHF. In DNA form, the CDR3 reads TGTGCCAGCAGCCCGCGTGGAGGAGGCGACAGACAGCCCCAGCATTTT.